These T cell receptor beta chains were read from a single sample in a study of T cell repertoires in cytomegalovirus infection. One entry per CDR3 protein results from TCRdb running MiXCR on the reads. This table has about 69,000 distinct CDR3 sequences, approximately 30% appearing once. Their recognized antigens are unknown. The starting material was CD8+ T cells from cultured PBMCs, obtained from culture after CMV antigen stimulation. The receptor set was obtained from a human donor in good health (CMV status not recorded). Some clones in this sample may be carry-over from other donors' samples. The CDR3 runs from the conserved cysteine through the conserved F or W. The D gene is left open where the match is weak.

j_call: TRBJ2-7; d_call: .; v_call: TRBV20-1; cdr3_aa: CSARDPDESYEQYF
j_call: TRBJ1-4; d_call: .; v_call: TRBV15; cdr3_aa: CATQTRGSHNEKLFF
j_call: TRBJ1-1; d_call: .; v_call: TRBV20-1; cdr3_aa: CSARDPGALNTEAFF
j_call: TRBJ1-5; d_call: .; v_call: TRBV5-8; cdr3_aa: CASSRVGQTLSNQPQHF
j_call: TRBJ1-6; d_call: .; v_call: TRBV3-1; cdr3_aa: CASSQGGGSNSPLHF
j_call: TRBJ2-7; d_call: .; v_call: TRBV6-2/TRBV6-3; cdr3_aa: CASSYLGETGGGAYYEQYF
j_call: TRBJ2-1; d_call: .; v_call: TRBV30; cdr3_aa: CAWTSVGSYNEQFF
j_call: TRBJ2-5; d_call: .; v_call: TRBV10-3; cdr3_aa: CAISGQFQETQYF
j_call: TRBJ2-3; d_call: .; v_call: TRBV7-2; cdr3_aa: CASSLARDSPGTQYF
j_call: TRBJ2-7; d_call: .; v_call: TRBV6-1; cdr3_aa: CASSEVLGGESSYEQYF
j_call: TRBJ1-1; d_call: .; v_call: TRBV7-9; cdr3_aa: CASSTPRGGDTEAFF
j_call: TRBJ2-1; d_call: TRBD2; v_call: TRBV11-2; cdr3_aa: CVSSLELGERGTNEQFF
j_call: TRBJ1-6; d_call: .; v_call: TRBV20-1; cdr3_aa: CSAIDRLLTYNSPLHF
j_call: TRBJ2-1; d_call: .; v_call: TRBV7-9; cdr3_aa: CASTDTEGLGYNEQFF